The following is a T cell receptor (beta chain) sequence with its context. The length of the CDR3 is 15 residues. V shed 3 bases and J shed 0 bases, with 9 bases lying between them. CDR1 is KGHSH and CDR2 is LQKENI in the germline V gene. TCRdb's table, derived via immunoSEQ multiplex PCR, lists solely in-frame clones and lacks some. Among 120,000 to 150,000 clones, roughly nine tenths were seen once, and the ten largest hold about 4%. This sample stems from a study of T cell responses to AZD1222 COVID-19 vaccine. The TCR originated in an adult who received the AZD1222 COVID-19 vaccine. The specimen was peripheral blood, collected 28 days after the second AZD1222 dose. The chain has TRBV18 and TRBJ1-3, with a possible D match to TRBD1 (6 bases). As DNA, the CDR3 is TGTGCCAGCTCACCCGGACAGACCTCTGGAAACACCATATATTTT. Protein: CASSPGQTSGNTIYF.